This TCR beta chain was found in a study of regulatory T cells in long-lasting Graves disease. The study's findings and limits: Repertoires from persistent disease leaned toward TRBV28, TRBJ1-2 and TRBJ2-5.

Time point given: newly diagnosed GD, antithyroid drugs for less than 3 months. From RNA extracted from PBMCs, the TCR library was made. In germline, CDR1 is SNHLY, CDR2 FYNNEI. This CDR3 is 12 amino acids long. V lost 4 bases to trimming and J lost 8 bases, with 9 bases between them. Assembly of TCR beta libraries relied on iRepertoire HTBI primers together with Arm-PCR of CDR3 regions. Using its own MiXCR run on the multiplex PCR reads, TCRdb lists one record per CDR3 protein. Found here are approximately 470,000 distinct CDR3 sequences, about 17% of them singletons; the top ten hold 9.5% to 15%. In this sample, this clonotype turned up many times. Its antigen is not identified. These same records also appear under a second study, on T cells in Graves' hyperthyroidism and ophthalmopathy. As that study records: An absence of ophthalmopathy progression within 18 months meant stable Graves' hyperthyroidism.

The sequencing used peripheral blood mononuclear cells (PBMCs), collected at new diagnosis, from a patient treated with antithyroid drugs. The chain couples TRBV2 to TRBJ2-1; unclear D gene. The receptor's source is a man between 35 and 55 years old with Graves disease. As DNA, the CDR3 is TGTGCCAGCAGTGGCAGGACGGATGAGCAGTTCTTC. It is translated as CASSGRTDEQFF.